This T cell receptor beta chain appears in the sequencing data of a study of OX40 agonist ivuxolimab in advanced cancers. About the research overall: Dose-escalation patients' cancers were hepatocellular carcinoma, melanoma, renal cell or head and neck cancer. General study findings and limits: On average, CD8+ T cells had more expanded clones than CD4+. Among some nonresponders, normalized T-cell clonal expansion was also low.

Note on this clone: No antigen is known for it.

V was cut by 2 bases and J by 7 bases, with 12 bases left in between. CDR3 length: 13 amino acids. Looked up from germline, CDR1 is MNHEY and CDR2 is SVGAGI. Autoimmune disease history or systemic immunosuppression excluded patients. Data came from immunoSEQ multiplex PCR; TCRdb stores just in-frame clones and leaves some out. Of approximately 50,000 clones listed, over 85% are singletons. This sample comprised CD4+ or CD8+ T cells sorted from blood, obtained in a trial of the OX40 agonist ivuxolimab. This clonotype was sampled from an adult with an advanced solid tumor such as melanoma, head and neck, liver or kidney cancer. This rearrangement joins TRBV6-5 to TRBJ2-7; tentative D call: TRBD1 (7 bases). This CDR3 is CASSYEGAGEQYF. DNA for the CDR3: TGTGCCAGCAGTTACGAGGGGGCGGGGGAGCAGTACTTC.